The 14 T cell receptor beta chains reported below all come from one sample, sequenced in a study of OX40 agonist ivuxolimab in advanced cancers. Using immunoSEQ multiplex PCR, the repertoire was profiled, and TCRdb retains in-frame clones only, with some absent. The sample records roughly 60,000 clones, roughly nine tenths being singletons. This sample comprised CD4+ or CD8+ T cells sorted from blood, obtained in a trial of the OX40 agonist ivuxolimab. Source of these receptors: an adult with an advanced solid tumor such as melanoma, head and neck, liver or kidney cancer.

V is TRBV6-6 and J is TRBJ1-5, with 7 bases matching TRBD1. V lost 2 bases to trimming and J lost 3 bases; unmatched junction nucleotides: 1. From germline, CDR1 is MNHNY and CDR2 SVGAGI (reference sequence). The CDR3 loop spans 14 amino acids. The CDR3 nucleotides read TGTGCCAGCAGTTACGACAGGGTCAATCAGCCCCAGCATTTT. This translates into CASSYDRVNQPQHF.

V usage is TRBV19 and J usage is TRBJ1-5, with 10 bases matching TRBD1. The CDR3 sequence is 15 residues long. The germline CDR1 and CDR2 sequences are LNHDA and SQIVND (reference sequence). V shed 6 bases and J 5 bases; nucleotides not matched to a gene: 7. The CDR3 sequence: CASRVGQGSDQPQHF. The CDR3 DNA reads TGTGCCAGTAGGGTGGGACAGGGGTCTGATCAGCCCCAGCATTTT.

The chain carries TRBV5-4 and TRBJ1-4; 8 positions match TRBD1. The length of the CDR3 is 15 residues. V shed 3 bases, J shed 3 bases, and the junction held 4 bases outside the gene matches. The germline gives CDR1 SGHNT, CDR2 YYREEE (reference sequence). This CDR3 is CASSSAGGSNEKLFF. CDR3 nucleotides: TGTGCCAGCAGCTCGGCAGGGGGCTCTAATGAAAAACTGTTTTTT.

The gene calls are TRBV12-5 and TRBJ1-6, with D unclear. Germline V lookup: CDR1 LGHNT, CDR2 FRNRAP. The V gene lost 1 base and the J gene lost 3 bases, with 4 bases spanning the gap. CDR3 size: 14 residues. CDR3 bases: TGTGCTAGTGGTTTGGATGGCTATAATTCACCCCTCCACTTT. Its translation is CASGLDGYNSPLHF.

The rearrangement uses TRBV6-1 and TRBJ2-5, with TRBD1 matching 8 bases. V shed 6 bases, J shed 4 bases, and the junction held 7 bases outside the gene matches. Germline V CDR1 and CDR2: MNHNS, SASEGT. This CDR3 is built from 14 residues. This CDR3 is CASSDPGGRETQYF. DNA for the CDR3: TGTGCCAGCAGCGACCCAGGGGGCCGAGAGACCCAGTACTTC.

V usage is TRBV7-2 and J usage is TRBJ2-7; D remains unclear. The CDR3 consists of 12 residues. Germline loops: CDR1 SGHTA, CDR2 FQGNSA. The germline V and J ends were trimmed by 6 bases and 0 bases, with 6 bases remaining between them. CDR3 loop: CASSPSSYEQYF. The CDR3 DNA is TGTGCCAGCAGTCCTAGCTCCTACGAGCAGTACTTC.

The gene calls are TRBV6-4 and TRBJ2-6; D might be TRBD1 (6 bases). V gave up 6 bases and J gave up 0 bases, with 15 bases separating them. CDR3 size: 17 residues. In germline, CDR1 is MRHNA, CDR2 SNTAGT. The CDR3 nucleotides read TGTGCCAGCAGCCCGGGACATTCCTTCTCTGGGGCCAACGTCCTGACTTTC. Protein: CASSPGHSFSGANVLTF.

The chain employs TRBV6-1 and TRBJ1-5; unclear D gene. CDR1 and CDR2 (germline): MNHNS, SASEGT. CDR3 length: 11 residues. V lost 8 bases and J lost 9, with 11 bases in between. CDR3 amino acids: CASSKGPPQHF. The CDR3 bases are TGTGCCAGCTCTAAGGGCCCGCCCCAGCATTTT.

Turning to this clone: With a much larger clone just one base away, this may be a read error. V usage is TRBV7-2 and J usage is TRBJ1-1, with no clear D. Germline V gene data show CDR1 as SGHTA and CDR2 as FQGNSA. V gave up 2 bases and J gave up 0 bases, with 4 bases separating them. The CDR3 is made up of 13 amino acids. The CDR3 region is CASSLFMNTEAFF. Written as DNA, the CDR3 is TGTGCCAGCAGCTTATTCATGAACACTGAAGCTTTCTTT.

The V call is TRBV7-2, the J call TRBJ1-2; D is undetermined. V was cut by 0 bases and J by 1 base, with 9 bases left in between. This CDR3 region has 15 residues. Germline CDR1 is SGHTA and CDR2 is FQGNSA. The DNA for the CDR3 is TGTGCCAGCAGCTTAGCCCGATCAGTTAACTATGGCTACACCTTC. Protein sequence: CASSLARSVNYGYTF.

The chain recombines TRBV7-2 with TRBJ2-7, with D perhaps matching TRBD1 or TRBD2 (6 bases each). The V gene's germline CDR1 is SGHTA and CDR2 FQGNSA. The CDR3 totals 14 residues. V lost 3 bases and J lost 4, with 13 bases in between. CDR3 sequence reads: CASSFKQGGYEQYF. CDR3 nucleotides: TGTGCCAGCAGCTTCAAACAGGGAGGTTACGAGCAGTACTTC.

The chain recombines TRBV29-1 with TRBJ2-5; weak D call: TRBD1 (7 bases). V shed 5 bases and J shed 5 bases, with 12 bases lying between them. Germline-derived CDR1 and CDR2 are SQVTM and ANQGSEA. The CDR3 covers 12 residues. The CDR3 DNA sequence: TGCAGCGTTTCGACAGGGAGGGAGACCCAGTACTTC. Amino acid sequence: CSVSTGRETQYF.

The CDR3 DNA reads as TGTGCCAGTCGGGTCGGGTTCACGAACACTGAAGCTTTCTTT. This gives the protein CASRVGFTNTEAFF. The J gene is TRBJ1-1, the V gene TRBV6-6; no reliable D call. Germline-derived CDR1 and CDR2 are MNHNY and SVGAGI (reference sequence). This CDR3 spans 14 amino acids. Trimming shortened V by 9 bases and J by 1 base, and 15 bases separated the two germline ends.

In DNA form, the CDR3 reads TGTGCCAGCAGATTTAACGTTAACTATGGCTACACCTTC. It encodes CASRFNVNYGYTF. V usage is TRBV5-4 and J usage is TRBJ1-2, with D hard to call. Trimming pared 5 bases from V and 1 base from J, leaving 9 bases between. The germline V gene encodes CDR1 SGHNT and CDR2 YYREEE (reference sequence). This CDR3 has 13 residues.